A selection of T cell receptor beta chains follows, all from one sample in a study of blood T cell repertoires in COVID-19. The repertoire was sequenced with immunoSEQ multiplex PCR; TCRdb's copy has only in-frame clones and lacks some. The sample yields about 230,000 clones, approximately 89% seen once. The sequencing input was PBMCs or T cells enriched from blood (not recorded which). These receptors all come from a woman in her thirties who had been exposed to COVID-19. Each CDR3 is given with its conserved first and last residue. Each record gives: V gene, D gene, clone size, J gene, CDR3 DNA, CDR3 protein. D genes are given only for firm matches. Not all rows give a size; the values are once, few, many and, for expanded clones, a class.

v_gene: TRBV11-1
d_gene: NA
abundance: NA
j_gene: TRBJ2-1
CDR3nt: TGTGCCAGCAGCTTAGGCAGGGCCTCCAATGAGCAGTTCTTC
CDR3aa: CASSLGRASNEQFF

v_gene: TRBV5-4
d_gene: NA
abundance: NA
j_gene: TRBJ2-7
CDR3nt: TGTGCCAGCAGCCACAGGCAGGCCTACGAGCAGTACTTC
CDR3aa: CASSHRQAYEQYF

v_gene: TRBV24-1
d_gene: TRBD1
abundance: NA
j_gene: TRBJ2-2
CDR3nt: TGTGCCACCAGTGGTAGACCGGGACAGGAGAACACCGGGGAGCTGTTTTTT
CDR3aa: CATSGRPGQENTGELFF

v_gene: TRBV5-4
d_gene: TRBD1
abundance: NA
j_gene: TRBJ1-2
CDR3nt: TGTGCCAGCAGCCCTGACAGGGGGCACGGCTACACCTTC
CDR3aa: CASSPDRGHGYTF

v_gene: TRBV19
d_gene: NA
abundance: NA
j_gene: TRBJ2-2
CDR3nt: TGTGCCAGTAGTGTTGGGGCTCGGGGGGAGCTGTTTTTT
CDR3aa: CASSVGARGELFF

v_gene: TRBV11-3
d_gene: TRBD1
abundance: few
j_gene: TRBJ1-1
CDR3nt: TGTGCCAGCAGCTTAAGTGGACAGGCATCTCCGGCTTTCTTT
CDR3aa: CASSLSGQASPAFF

v_gene: TRBV4-2
d_gene: TRBD2
abundance: NA
j_gene: TRBJ2-1
CDR3nt: TGTGCCAGCAGCCAAGGGTGGGAGCGGGAGGGAGAGCAGTTCTTC
CDR3aa: CASSQGWEREGEQFF

v_gene: TRBV9
d_gene: TRBD2
abundance: NA
j_gene: TRBJ2-7
CDR3nt: TGTGCCAGCAGCGTCGGGACTAGCAGGTACGAGCAGTACTTC
CDR3aa: CASSVGTSRYEQYF

v_gene: TRBV27
d_gene: TRBD2
abundance: NA
j_gene: TRBJ2-7
CDR3nt: TGTGCCAGCAGTTTAATCGGGACTAGCGGAACCTACGAGCAGTACTTC
CDR3aa: CASSLIGTSGTYEQYF

v_gene: TRBV11-2
d_gene: NA
abundance: NA
j_gene: TRBJ2-7
CDR3nt: TGTGCCAGCAGCCCCCAGGGATACGAGCAGTACTTC
CDR3aa: CASSPQGYEQYF

v_gene: TRBV7-6
d_gene: TRBD2
abundance: NA
j_gene: TRBJ2-7
CDR3nt: TGTGCCAGCAGCTTAGTCGGGACTAGCTCATCCTACGAGCAGTACTTC
CDR3aa: CASSLVGTSSSYEQYF

v_gene: TRBV5-4
d_gene: TRBD2
abundance: NA
j_gene: TRBJ2-7
CDR3nt: TGTGCCAGCAGACCCGGGACTAGCGCCTACGAGCAGTACTTC
CDR3aa: CASRPGTSAYEQYF

v_gene: TRBV27
d_gene: TRBD2
abundance: NA
j_gene: TRBJ2-1
CDR3nt: TGTGCCAGCAGTCCCGGGACTAGCGGCGCAAATGAGCAGTTCTTC
CDR3aa: CASSPGTSGANEQFF

v_gene: TRBV27
d_gene: NA
abundance: NA
j_gene: TRBJ1-2
CDR3nt: TGTGCCAGCAGTTTAGGAGGGGTACCCCACTATGGCTACACCTTC
CDR3aa: CASSLGGVPHYGYTF

v_gene: TRBV19
d_gene: NA
abundance: NA
j_gene: TRBJ1-2
CDR3nt: TGTGCCAGTAGTATTCAGGGAATCGGCAGAGGCTACACCTTC
CDR3aa: CASSIQGIGRGYTF

v_gene: TRBV24-1
d_gene: TRBD2
abundance: NA
j_gene: TRBJ2-2
CDR3nt: TGTGCCACCAGTGACCGCACTAGCGGGAGATACGGCACCGGGGAGCTGTTTTTT
CDR3aa: CATSDRTSGRYGTGELFF

v_gene: TRBV19
d_gene: TRBD1
abundance: NA
j_gene: TRBJ1-1
CDR3nt: TGTGCCAGTAGTATGAGGGGGCCCATCACTGAAGCTTTCTTT
CDR3aa: CASSMRGPITEAFF

v_gene: TRBV11-3
d_gene: NA
abundance: NA
j_gene: TRBJ2-1
CDR3nt: TGTGCCAGCAGCTTAGACAGAGAGGGAAAAGAGCAGTTCTTC
CDR3aa: CASSLDREGKEQFF

v_gene: TRBV4-2
d_gene: NA
abundance: NA
j_gene: TRBJ2-1
CDR3nt: TGTGCCAGCAGCCAAGATTGGGGGCTTAGCTCCTACAATGAGCAGTTCTTC
CDR3aa: CASSQDWGLSSYNEQFF

v_gene: TRBV24-1
d_gene: NA
abundance: NA
j_gene: TRBJ1-5
CDR3nt: TGTGCCACCAGTGACCGAGACAGTAGCAATCAGCCCCAGCATTTT
CDR3aa: CATSDRDSSNQPQHF

v_gene: TRBV30
d_gene: NA
abundance: NA
j_gene: TRBJ1-1
CDR3nt: TGTGCCTGGAGTGTAGTCTTTTCGGGGGGGACTGAAGCTTTCTTT
CDR3aa: CAWSVVFSGGTEAFF

v_gene: TRBV7-2
d_gene: TRBD1
abundance: once
j_gene: TRBJ1-1
CDR3nt: TGTGCCAGCAGACGGGACAGGCGGGACACTGAAGCTTTCTTT
CDR3aa: CASRRDRRDTEAFF

v_gene: TRBV5-1
d_gene: NA
abundance: NA
j_gene: TRBJ1-1
CDR3nt: TGCGCCAGCAGCTCTTCCGGGGTGAACACTGAAGCTTTCTTT
CDR3aa: CASSSSGVNTEAFF

v_gene: TRBV12-3/TRBV12-4
d_gene: NA
abundance: NA
j_gene: TRBJ2-2
CDR3nt: TGTGCCAGCAACAGCAGGACCGGGGAGCTGTTTTTT
CDR3aa: CASNSRTGELFF

v_gene: TRBV20-1
d_gene: NA
abundance: once
j_gene: TRBJ1-1
CDR3nt: TGCAGTGCTACTCCAACGGCTGAAGCTTTCTTT
CDR3aa: CSATPTAEAFF

v_gene: TRBV10-3
d_gene: TRBD2
abundance: NA
j_gene: TRBJ2-1
CDR3nt: TGTGCCATCAGAGCTATAACCGGGACTAGCTTAAATGAGCAGTTCTTC
CDR3aa: CAIRAITGTSLNEQFF

v_gene: TRBV9
d_gene: TRBD2
abundance: NA
j_gene: TRBJ2-1
CDR3nt: TGTGCCAGCAGCGTGGACCCCCGCAGCGGGATAGGAAATGAGCAGTTCTTC
CDR3aa: CASSVDPRSGIGNEQFF

v_gene: TRBV19
d_gene: TRBD1
abundance: NA
j_gene: TRBJ1-1
CDR3nt: TGTGCCAGTAGGTCAGGGGGCGAGAACACTGAAGCTTTCTTT
CDR3aa: CASRSGGENTEAFF

v_gene: TRBV24-1
d_gene: NA
abundance: once
j_gene: TRBJ1-2
CDR3nt: TGTGCCACCAGTGGTCTGGGCCAGGGAAGTGGCTACACCTTC
CDR3aa: CATSGLGQGSGYTF

v_gene: TRBV5-1
d_gene: NA
abundance: once
j_gene: TRBJ1-1
CDR3nt: TGCGCCAGCAGCTTGGGAGGCAGCCCGAACACTGAAGCTTTCTTT
CDR3aa: CASSLGGSPNTEAFF

v_gene: TRBV2
d_gene: NA
abundance: NA
j_gene: TRBJ1-3
CDR3nt: TGTGCCAGCATGGGCGATGGAAACACCATATATTTT
CDR3aa: CASMGDGNTIYF

v_gene: TRBV5-4
d_gene: NA
abundance: few
j_gene: TRBJ2-2
CDR3nt: TGTGCCAGCAGCTTGGGGCTAGCGCGAACCGGGGAGCTGTTTTTT
CDR3aa: CASSLGLARTGELFF

v_gene: TRBV27
d_gene: TRBD2
abundance: NA
j_gene: TRBJ2-7
CDR3nt: TGTGCCACCTCACCTAGCGGGAGATACGAGCAGTACTTC
CDR3aa: CATSPSGRYEQYF

v_gene: TRBV7-9
d_gene: TRBD1
abundance: NA
j_gene: TRBJ2-5
CDR3nt: TGTGCCAGCAGCCCGACAGGGTTGAGAGAGACCCAGTACTTC
CDR3aa: CASSPTGLRETQYF

v_gene: TRBV10-3
d_gene: NA
abundance: NA
j_gene: TRBJ2-2
CDR3nt: TGTGCCATCAGTGAGTCGATCGGGGGGCCCACCGGGGAGCTGTTTTTT
CDR3aa: CAISESIGGPTGELFF

v_gene: TRBV5-1
d_gene: NA
abundance: NA
j_gene: TRBJ2-7
CDR3nt: TGCGCCAGCAGCTTGGTAGGCCAGGACTACGAGCAGTACTTC
CDR3aa: CASSLVGQDYEQYF

v_gene: TRBV2
d_gene: TRBD1
abundance: NA
j_gene: TRBJ1-5
CDR3nt: TGTGCCAGCAGTCGGGACAGGGTCAAAGAACAGCCCCAGCATTTT
CDR3aa: CASSRDRVKEQPQHF

v_gene: TRBV4-1
d_gene: TRBD1
abundance: NA
j_gene: TRBJ2-5
CDR3nt: TGCGCCAGCAGCCGAGGACAGGGGCGGGCGGAGACCCAGTACTTC
CDR3aa: CASSRGQGRAETQYF

v_gene: TRBV3-1/TRBV3-2
d_gene: NA
abundance: few
j_gene: TRBJ2-7
CDR3nt: TGTGCCAGCAGCCAAGAGCGTAGGGGTAAAACCTACGAGCAGTACTTC
CDR3aa: CASSQERRGKTYEQYF

v_gene: TRBV4-2
d_gene: NA
abundance: NA
j_gene: TRBJ2-7
CDR3nt: TGTGCCAGCAGCCAAGAACGGAGAGCGGAAATCTACGAGCAGTACTTC
CDR3aa: CASSQERRAEIYEQYF

v_gene: TRBV10-3
d_gene: TRBD1
abundance: NA
j_gene: TRBJ2-7
CDR3nt: TGTGCCATCAGCGATCTTCGGCCCTGGGACAGGACCTCCTACGAGCAGTACTTC
CDR3aa: CAISDLRPWDRTSYEQYF

v_gene: TRBV6-5
d_gene: TRBD1
abundance: NA
j_gene: TRBJ1-1
CDR3nt: TGTGCCAGCAACCTAAGGACAGGGTTGAACACTGAAGCTTTCTTT
CDR3aa: CASNLRTGLNTEAFF

v_gene: TRBV3-1/TRBV3-2
d_gene: TRBD1
abundance: few
j_gene: TRBJ1-6
CDR3nt: TGTGCCAGCAGCCAAGGACAGGGGGGTAATTCACCCCTCCACTTT
CDR3aa: CASSQGQGGNSPLHF

v_gene: TRBV30
d_gene: TRBD2
abundance: NA
j_gene: TRBJ2-2
CDR3nt: TGTGCCTGGGGGATAGCGGGAGGGCTGACCGGGGAGCTGTTTTTT
CDR3aa: CAWGIAGGLTGELFF

v_gene: TRBV24-1
d_gene: TRBD1
abundance: NA
j_gene: TRBJ1-3
CDR3nt: TGTGCCACCAGTGACTCGACAGGGAAGTTGAGAAACACCATATATTTT
CDR3aa: CATSDSTGKLRNTIYF

v_gene: TRBV6-6
d_gene: NA
abundance: NA
j_gene: TRBJ1-5
CDR3nt: TGTGCCAGCAGTTACTCGGCCGGGTCGGGCAATCAGCCCCAGCATTTT
CDR3aa: CASSYSAGSGNQPQHF

v_gene: TRBV5-4
d_gene: TRBD2
abundance: NA
j_gene: TRBJ2-5
CDR3nt: TGTGCCAGCAGCTTGGCTCTGACTAGCGGGAGGGCCAAGGGGCCCGAGACCCAGTACTTC
CDR3aa: CASSLALTSGRAKGPETQYF

v_gene: TRBV19
d_gene: TRBD1
abundance: NA
j_gene: TRBJ1-6
CDR3nt: TGTGCCGTCAGCGGGACAGGGGATTCACCCCTCCACTTT
CDR3aa: CAVSGTGDSPLHF

v_gene: TRBV19
d_gene: NA
abundance: NA
j_gene: TRBJ1-1
CDR3nt: TGTGCCAGTAGCAACACTATAAACACTGAAGCTTTCTTT
CDR3aa: CASSNTINTEAFF

v_gene: TRBV3-1/TRBV3-2
d_gene: NA
abundance: NA
j_gene: TRBJ1-1
CDR3nt: TGTGCCAGCAGTTTCAGACAGAACACTGAAGCTTTCTTT
CDR3aa: CASSFRQNTEAFF

v_gene: TRBV19
d_gene: TRBD1
abundance: NA
j_gene: TRBJ1-1
CDR3nt: TGTGCCAGTAGTATACGGGACAGGGCCATGAACACTGAAGCTTTCTTT
CDR3aa: CASSIRDRAMNTEAFF

v_gene: TRBV7-2
d_gene: TRBD1
abundance: NA
j_gene: TRBJ2-1
CDR3nt: TGTGCCAGCAGCTTAGCGGGGACAGGTGGCTCCTACAATGAGCAGTTCTTC
CDR3aa: CASSLAGTGGSYNEQFF

v_gene: TRBV7-9
d_gene: NA
abundance: once
j_gene: TRBJ2-5
CDR3nt: TGTGCCAGCAGCTTGGACGGACCGGGGGACCAGTACTTC
CDR3aa: CASSLDGPGDQYF

v_gene: TRBV5-1
d_gene: TRBD1
abundance: NA
j_gene: TRBJ2-7
CDR3nt: TGCGCCAGCAGCGACAGGGGACGTTTGCACGAGCAGTACTTC
CDR3aa: CASSDRGRLHEQYF

v_gene: TRBV13
d_gene: NA
abundance: NA
j_gene: TRBJ2-3
CDR3nt: TGTGCCAGCAGCCCGTCGACAGATACGCAGTATTTT
CDR3aa: CASSPSTDTQYF

v_gene: TRBV6-2/TRBV6-3
d_gene: TRBD2
abundance: NA
j_gene: TRBJ2-3
CDR3nt: TGTGCCAGCAGCTCAACTAGCGGGAAAGCAGATACGCAGTATTTT
CDR3aa: CASSSTSGKADTQYF

v_gene: TRBV12-5
d_gene: TRBD1
abundance: NA
j_gene: TRBJ2-7
CDR3nt: TGTGCTAGTGGCAAGACAGGGCTGGAGCAGTACTTC
CDR3aa: CASGKTGLEQYF

v_gene: TRBV7-6
d_gene: TRBD1
abundance: NA
j_gene: TRBJ2-1
CDR3nt: TGTGCCAGCAGCCTGAGGGACTGGGACAGGGGGCACGGCAATGAGCAGTTCTTC
CDR3aa: CASSLRDWDRGHGNEQFF

v_gene: TRBV30
d_gene: TRBD1
abundance: NA
j_gene: TRBJ2-7
CDR3nt: TGTGCCTCTGGGACAGACTCCTACGAGCAGTACTTC
CDR3aa: CASGTDSYEQYF